The 11 T cell receptor beta chains reported below all come from one sample, sequenced in a study of T cell responses to AZD1222 COVID-19 vaccine. Using immunoSEQ multiplex PCR, the repertoire was profiled, and TCRdb retains in-frame clones only, with some absent. The table lists approximately 100,000 clones, 80% to 95% of them singletons. The sample was peripheral blood, taken on day 0 of AZD1222 vaccination. These receptors all come from an adult in good health.

Points on this clone: At one end, the junction sequence differs from germline, possibly due to a read error. The V call is TRBV28, the J call TRBJ2-7; 10 bases fit TRBD2. Germline-derived CDR1 and CDR2 are MDHEN and SYDVKM. This CDR3 region has 15 residues. The CDR3: CARSFLAGASYEQYF. The CDR3 region has the DNA TGTGCCCGCAGTTTTCTAGCGGGAGCATCCTACGAGCAGTACTTC.

This clone was recorded only once. The chain carries TRBV4-3 and TRBJ2-3, with D unresolved. CDR1 is LGHNA and CDR2 is YSLEER in the germline V gene. Trimming pared 2 bases from V and 3 bases from J, leaving 18 bases between. The CDR3 contains 17 residues. The CDR3 protein is CASSQSSGVLMTDTQYF. CDR3 DNA: TGCGCCAGCAGCCAAAGTTCAGGAGTTTTGATGACAGATACGCAGTATTTT.

The rearrangement links TRBV7-2 to TRBJ2-7; 11 bases agree with TRBD2. CDR1 and CDR2 from the germline V gene are SGHTA and FQGNSA. The CDR3 covers 16 residues. The J segment lost 0 bases and the V segment lost 4 bases, leaving 5 bases of the junction unmatched. The CDR3 reads CASSSGLAESSYEQYF. The CDR3 nucleotides are TGTGCCAGCAGCTCGGGACTAGCGGAAAGCTCCTACGAGCAGTACTTC.

The V and J genes are TRBV11-2 and TRBJ2-1, with TRBD2 identical over 8 bases. The CDR3 sequence is 17 residues long. Germline CDR1 and CDR2: SGHAT and FQNNGV. Germline trimming cut 5 bases from V and 0 bases from J; bases unmatched to any gene: 9. This CDR3 is CASSRVLGTSSYNEQFF. The CDR3 DNA is TGTGCCAGCAGCCGCGTCCTCGGGACTAGCTCCTACAATGAGCAGTTCTTC.

This chain links TRBV7-2 with TRBJ2-7; D gene unclear. This CDR3 contains 14 residues. V was clipped by 7 bases and J by 7 bases, with 20 bases between them. Per germline, CDR1 SGHTA and CDR2 FQGNSA. The CDR3 protein is CASMIIPEVDEQYF. DNA of the CDR3: TGTGCCAGCATGATTATACCCGAAGTGGATGAGCAGTACTTC.

The chain uses TRBV5-1 and TRBJ2-1; the match to TRBD1 covers 7 bases. The CDR3 length is 15 residues. The V and J ends lost 0 bases and 1 base, in that order; junction bases with no gene match: 1. In germline, CDR1 is SGHRS, CDR2 YFSETQ. The CDR3 protein is CASSLAGQSYNEQFF. Here the CDR3 DNA reads TGCGCCAGCAGCTTGGCGGGACAGTCCTACAATGAGCAGTTCTTC.

The count of this clone is one. The CDR3 is CASSPVVAGPYEQYF. CDR3 in DNA: TGCGCCAGCAGCCCGGTAGTGGCGGGGCCCTACGAGCAGTACTTC. The chain combines TRBV5-1 with TRBJ2-7; D possibly corresponds to TRBD2 (6 bases). This CDR3 contains 15 residues. V gave up 4 bases and J gave up 2 bases, with 16 bases separating them. CDR1 and CDR2 from the germline V gene are SGHRS and YFSETQ.

This clone was recorded only once. J is TRBJ1-5 and V is TRBV2; possible D gene TRBD1, 6 bases. Trimming left V 7 bases short and J 6 bases short, with 19 bases between. This CDR3 is 15 amino acids long. Germline lookup yields CDR1 SNHLY and CDR2 FYNNEI. CDR3 DNA sequence: TGTGCCAGCAATACGGGACTCGCGACAGGTCAGCCCCAGCATTTT. Translated, it gives CASNTGLATGQPQHF.

The chain recombines TRBV9 with TRBJ2-7; 7 nucleotides agree with TRBD2. This CDR3 contains 15 residues. Trimming took 0 bases from V and 0 from J; bases not matched to a gene: 3. CDR1 and CDR2 (germline): SGDLS, YYNGEE. Here the CDR3 DNA reads TGTGCCAGCAGCGTAGAGGGACTACCCTCCTACGAGCAGTACTTC. Translating it yields CASSVEGLPSYEQYF.

Concerning this clone: In the same sample, other DNA sequences code for this CDR3. The rearrangement links TRBV7-2 to TRBJ1-2, with unresolved D. There are 14 residues in the CDR3. CDR1 SGHTA and CDR2 FQGNSA come from the germline V gene. V gave up 1 base and J gave up 1 base, with 7 bases separating them. The CDR3 nucleotides are TGTGCCAGCAGCTTAGGTGTGGGTAACTATGGCTACACCTTC. Translated: CASSLGVGNYGYTF.

The J gene is TRBJ1-5, the V gene TRBV7-2, with 9 positions matching TRBD1. CDR1 and CDR2 (germline): SGHTA, FQGNSA. The CDR3 extends over 14 amino acids. J gave up 7 bases and V 5 bases, and 6 bases lay outside the gene matches. The CDR3 DNA reads TGTGCCAGCAGCCCGACAGGGGGAATACAGCCCCAGCATTTT. Translating it yields CASSPTGGIQPQHF.